A single sample is the source of the 32 T cell receptor beta chains below, sequenced in a study of T cells in Graves' hyperthyroidism and ophthalmopathy. Amplified TCR beta CDR3 regions came from RNA transcripts. The TCR CDR3 first-round RT-PCR relied on the HTBI primer set. TCRdb re-analysed the multiplex PCR reads in MiXCR, keeping a single row per CDR3 protein. The sample shows approximately 610,000 distinct CDR3 sequences, roughly 14% of them seen only once. What was sequenced was blood. Receptors were obtained from a woman in her thirties or forties with Graves' ophthalmopathy.

This clonotype was counted only a few times. The chain uses TRBV5-1 and TRBJ2-3; 10 positions match TRBD2. This CDR3 has 17 residues. V was clipped by 0 bases and J by 4 bases; unmatched bases: 8. The germline CDR1 and CDR2 sequences are SGHRS and YFSETQ. The CDR3 loop is CASSLGASGRPADTQYF. CDR3 in DNA: TGCGCCAGCAGCTTGGGGGCTAGCGGGAGACCGGCAGATACGCAGTATTTT. Combining the CDR3 with reference TRBV5-1 and TRBJ2-3 gives the whole variable domain KAGVTQTPRYLIKTRGQQVTLSCSPISGHRSVSWYQQTPGQGLQFLFEYFSETQRNKGNFPGRFSGRQFSNSRSEMNVSTLELGDSALYLCASSLGASGRPADTQYFGPGTRLTVL.

This clonotype was found a few times. The chain is built from TRBV4-3 and TRBJ2-7; TRBD2 matches at 10 bases. The germline gives CDR1 LGHNA, CDR2 YSLEER. CDR3 length: 16 amino acids. V shed 2 bases, J shed 2 bases, and the junction held 6 bases outside the gene matches. In nucleotides, the CDR3 is TGCGCCAGCAGCCAACAAACTAGCGGGGACCCCTACGAGCAGTACTTC. Translated, it gives CASSQQTSGDPYEQYF.

The V call is TRBV9, the J call TRBJ1-1; a weak D match, TRBD1 (6 bases). The V end lost 3 bases, the J end lost 5 bases, and 17 bases lay between the germline ends. Looked up from germline, CDR1 is SGDLS and CDR2 is YYNGEE. The CDR3 runs to 15 residues. The CDR3 is CASSDFRGWDTEAFF. CDR3 in DNA: TGTGCCAGCAGCGACTTTAGGGGGTGGGATACTGAAGCTTTCTTT.

This clonotype was seen at least ten times. The V call is TRBV28, the J call TRBJ1-5; D possibly corresponds to TRBD1 (5 bases). Deletions cut 2 bases from V and 0 bases from J, with 14 bases between. Germline CDR1 reads MDHEN; CDR2 reads SYDVKM. The CDR3 has 17 amino acids. The CDR3 DNA is TGTGCCAGCAGTTTAGACTCAGGGATTGGTAGCAATCAGCCCCAGCATTTT. It specifies CASSLDSGIGSNQPQHF.

The chain links TRBV3-1 to TRBJ2-7, with 9 bases matching TRBD1. CDR3 length equals 17 residues. CDR1 is LGHDT and CDR2 is YNNKEL in the germline V gene (reference sequence). The V segment lost 0 bases and the J segment 1 base; nucleotides outside the gene matches: 7. The CDR3 reads CASSQDLTGTGSYEQYF. The CDR3 DNA is TGTGCCAGCAGCCAAGATTTAACCGGGACAGGGTCCTACGAGCAGTACTTC.

In this sample, this clonotype turned up a few times. The chain combines TRBV2 with TRBJ1-2, with TRBD1 identical over 8 bases. The CDR3 is 13 amino acids. The V and J ends lost 10 bases and 13 bases, in that order; junction bases with no gene match: 17. Germline V CDR1 and CDR2: SNHLY, FYNNEI. The CDR3 reads CATEFSPGGDSTF. DNA of the CDR3: TGTGCCACAGAGTTCAGTCCAGGGGGCGACTCCACCTTC.

The rearrangement links TRBV30 to TRBJ1-1; weak D call: TRBD1 (6 bases). Trimming pared 0 bases from V and 2 bases from J, leaving 13 bases between. The germline V gene has CDR1 GTSNPN and CDR2 SVGIG (reference sequence). The CDR3 is made up of 15 amino acids. The CDR3 protein is CAWSVPGRGNTEAFF. In nucleotides, the CDR3 is TGTGCCTGGAGTGTACCCGGCAGGGGAAACACTGAAGCTTTCTTT.

In this sample, this clonotype turned up a few times. The CDR3 DNA reads as TGTGCCAGCAGCTTGGGGACAGACAACACTGAAGCTTTCTTT. Its translation: CASSLGTDNTEAFF. The chain uses TRBV5-6 and TRBJ1-1; perhaps TRBD1 as D (6 bases). V was shortened by 0 bases and J by 2 bases, with 8 bases between the two germline ends. Looked up from germline, CDR1 is SGHDT and CDR2 is YYEEEE. The length of the CDR3 is 14 residues.

The sample holds many counts of this clonotype. The chain employs TRBV6-5 and TRBJ2-7; D not resolved. There are 15 residues in the CDR3. Germline-derived CDR1 and CDR2 are MNHEY and SVGAGI. V lost 4 bases, J lost 2 bases, and 15 bases lay in between. CDR3 sequence: CASSSSLTLTYEQYF. For the CDR3, the DNA is TGTGCCAGCAGTTCGTCCTTGACTCTCACCTACGAGCAGTACTTC.

V gene TRBV28 combines with J gene TRBJ1-2, with 8 bases matching TRBD1. The V segment lost 3 bases and the J segment 5 bases; nucleotides outside the gene matches: 8. This CDR3 comprises 15 residues. Germline V gene data show CDR1 as MDHEN and CDR2 as SYDVKM. Here the CDR3 reads CASSLVRTGHYGYTF. The DNA of the CDR3 is TGTGCCAGCAGTTTGGTTCGGACAGGGCATTATGGCTACACCTTC.

This clonotype was recorded at least ten times. The chain joins TRBV7-8 to TRBJ2-5; D might be TRBD2 (6 bases). Germline CDR1 is SGHVS and CDR2 is FQNEAQ. V dropped 5 bases and J dropped 1 base, with 14 bases sitting between them. This CDR3 comprises 15 residues. CDR3 residues: CASSNLWRGQETQYF. The CDR3 bases are TGTGCCAGCAGCAACCTCTGGCGGGGCCAAGAGACCCAGTACTTC. Complete variable domain (other parts from reference TRBV7-8 and TRBJ2-5): GAGVSQSPRYKVAKRGQDVALRCDPISGHVSLFWYQQALGQGPEFLTYFQNEAQLDKSGLPSDRFFAERPEGSVSTLKIQRTQQEDSAVYLCASSNLWRGQETQYFGPGTRLLVL.

The table lists this clonotype with many counts. V gene TRBV28 combines with J gene TRBJ2-7, with D possibly matching TRBD2 (6 bases). The CDR3 is 15 residues long. From germline, CDR1 is MDHEN and CDR2 SYDVKM. The V gene lost 7 bases and the J gene lost 0 bases, with 16 bases spanning the gap. The CDR3 spells CASTPTGTHSYEQYF. The CDR3 DNA is TGTGCCAGCACACCAACCGGGACTCACTCCTACGAGCAGTACTTC.

This clonotype occurred a few times. The rearrangement links TRBV28 to TRBJ2-7; D could derive from TRBD1 or TRBD2 (6 bases each). The CDR3 is 17 amino acids. Trimming shortened V by 3 bases and J by 1 base, and 19 bases separated the two germline ends. Germline CDR1 and CDR2: MDHEN and SYDVKM. The CDR3 loop is CASSFHTRDTASYEQYF. DNA of the CDR3: TGTGCCAGCAGTTTCCACACGCGGGACACAGCTTCCTACGAGCAGTACTTC.

This clonotype occurred many times. This chain links TRBV29-1 with TRBJ2-7; 10 bases line up with TRBD1. The CDR3 is made up of 13 amino acids. Germline CDR1 reads SQVTM; CDR2 reads ANQGSEA. The ends lost 6 bases at V and 4 bases at J; junction bases unmatched: 6. DNA for the CDR3: TGCAGCGTGCCGGGACAGGGGACATACGAGCAGTACTTC. It translates to CSVPGQGTYEQYF.

Ten or more counts support this clonotype. The J gene is TRBJ2-7, the V gene TRBV20-1, with 7 bases aligning to TRBD2. This CDR3 region has 14 residues. Germline V gene lookup returns CDR1 DFQATT and CDR2 SNEGSKA (reference sequence). The V segment lost 1 base and the J segment 4 bases; nucleotides outside the gene matches: 7. Here the CDR3 reads CSARGGAGVYEQYF. DNA for the CDR3: TGCAGTGCTAGAGGCGGGGCGGGAGTGTACGAGCAGTACTTC.

There are many counts of this clonotype. The rearrangement links TRBV10-1 to TRBJ2-2; TRBD2 matches at 14 bases. V dropped 6 bases and J dropped 4; count of bases not matched to a gene: 4. CDR1 and CDR2 from the germline V gene are WNHNN and SYGVQD (reference sequence). The CDR3 sequence is 16 residues long. The chain's CDR3 is CASREGLAGGTGELFF. The CDR3 bases are TGCGCCAGCAGGGAAGGACTAGCGGGAGGCACCGGGGAGCTGTTTTTT.

This clonotype was seen many times. The chain combines TRBV11-1 with TRBJ2-5; a weak D match, TRBD2 (5 bases). V was clipped by 2 bases and J by 9 bases, with 16 bases between them. Looked up from germline, CDR1 is SGHAT and CDR2 is FQDESV (reference sequence). This CDR3 comprises 14 residues. The CDR3 nucleotides are TGTGCCAGCAGCTTACGCCTAGCCGGAACGGCCCAGTACTTC. Translating gives CASSLRLAGTAQYF.

The chain couples TRBV29-1 to TRBJ1-5; the D is unclear. The CDR3 is made up of 14 amino acids. The V and J ends lost 3 bases and 3 bases respectively, with 12 bases between them. CDR1 is SQVTM and CDR2 is ANQGSEA in the germline V gene. The CDR3 DNA is TGCAGCGTTGAGTCAGGTACCCCCAATCAGCCCCAGCATTTT. Protein product: CSVESGTPNQPQHF.

The chain is built from TRBV11-3 and TRBJ2-7, with 8 bases lining up with TRBD2. Germline trimming cut 1 base from V and 1 base from J; bases unmatched to any gene: 9. Germline V gene sequence: CDR1 SGHNT, CDR2 YENEEA. The CDR3 runs 17 residues. The CDR3 coding sequence is TGTGCCAGCAGCTTAGGAAGCGGGAGCGGGAAATCCTACGAGCAGTACTTC. Protein sequence: CASSLGSGSGKSYEQYF.

The chain employs TRBV28 and TRBJ2-2; 10 nucleotides align to TRBD1. Germline CDR1 MDHEN, CDR2 SYDVKM. The CDR3 has 16 residues. Germline trimming cut 6 bases from V and 5 bases from J; bases unmatched to any gene: 9. Here the CDR3 reads CASSRAGQGSTGELFF. The CDR3, as DNA: TGTGCCAGCAGCCGAGCGGGACAGGGGTCAACCGGGGAGCTGTTTTTT. The whole variable domain, remainder taken from reference TRBV28 and TRBJ2-2, is DVKVTQSSRYLVKRTGEKVFLECVQDMDHENMFWYRQDPGLGLRLIYFSYDVKMKEKGDIPEGYSVSREKKERFSLILESASTNQTSMYLCASSRAGQGSTGELFFGEGSRLTVL.

The V gene is TRBV11-3, the J gene TRBJ1-5; possibly TRBD1 for D (5 bases). The germline CDR1 and CDR2 sequences are SGHNT and YENEEA. There are 15 residues in the CDR3. The V end was cut by 1 base, the J end by 4 bases, with 11 bases between. In nucleotides, the CDR3 is TGTGCCAGCAGCTTAGGAACCCCAGGGAATCAGCCCCAGCATTTT. This codes for CASSLGTPGNQPQHF.

This clonotype was seen many times. The V gene is TRBV2, the J gene TRBJ2-2; D gene ambiguous. The CDR3 extends over 16 amino acids. V lost 0 bases and J 1 base, leaving 9 bases between the germline ends. Germline V gene lookup returns CDR1 SNHLY and CDR2 FYNNEI. The CDR3 DNA follows: TGTGCCAGCAGTGAAGCGTTAGGGTTGAACACCGGGGAGCTGTTTTTT. Amino acid sequence: CASSEALGLNTGELFF.

This clonotype came up many times. The V gene is TRBV6-5, the J gene TRBJ2-7, with 8 bases lining up with TRBD2. This CDR3 comprises 16 residues. Trimming took 4 bases from V and 0 from J; bases not matched to a gene: 8. Germline CDR1 and CDR2: MNHEY and SVGAGI. DNA of the CDR3: TGTGCCAGCAGTTCGGGGGGGGGCAGGAGCTCCTACGAGCAGTACTTC. Its translation is CASSSGGGRSSYEQYF.

This clonotype was counted ten times or more. The junction shows a germline mismatch at one end, possibly a read error. This chain joins TRBV2 and TRBJ2-7; D may be TRBD2 (6 bases). Per the germline V gene, CDR1 is SNHLY and CDR2 is FYNNEI. The CDR3 contains 13 residues. CDR3 DNA sequence: TGTACCAGCAGGATGGAGGGCGGGAACGAGCAGTACTTC. Protein sequence: CTSRMEGGNEQYF.

The sample holds a few counts of this clonotype. The chain joins TRBV5-1 to TRBJ1-6; no definite D call. V was pared by 4 bases and J by 6 bases, with 20 bases between. The V gene's germline CDR1 is SGHRS and CDR2 YFSETQ. This CDR3 comprises 17 residues. The CDR3, as DNA: TGCGCCAGCAGCCCGAGGCCCGGCCAGTTGTCTAATTCACCCCTCCACTTT. It specifies CASSPRPGQLSNSPLHF.

This clonotype was recorded many times. The chain recombines TRBV4-1 with TRBJ2-7; TRBD2 matches at 7 bases. This CDR3 comprises 14 residues. Germline lookup yields CDR1 MGHRA and CDR2 YSYEKL. The V segment lost 5 bases and the J segment 7 bases; nucleotides outside the gene matches: 11. The CDR3 coding sequence is TGCGCCAGCAGCGAACCGGGACTATTGAGGGAGCAGTACTTC. Translation: CASSEPGLLREQYF.

The rearrangement links TRBV19 to TRBJ2-4; the match to TRBD1 covers 7 bases. Germline trimming cut 5 bases from V and 10 bases from J; bases unmatched to any gene: 2. This CDR3 is built from 11 residues. Per germline, CDR1 LNHDA and CDR2 SQIVND (reference sequence). This CDR3 is CASSLTGIQYF. As DNA, the CDR3 is TGTGCCAGTAGTCTGACAGGGATTCAGTACTTC. Supplemented by reference TRBV19 and TRBJ2-4, the full variable domain reads DGGITQSPKYLFRKEGQNVTLSCEQNLNHDAMYWYRQDPGQGLRLIYYSQIVNDFQKGDIAEGYSVSREKKESFPLTVTSAQKNPTAFYLCASSLTGIQYFGAGTRLSVL.

Ten or more counts support this clonotype. CDR3 sequence: CASTPETSSNIQYF. The CDR3 nucleotides are TGTGCCAGTACCCCGGAGACTAGCTCTAACATTCAGTACTTC. The genes are TRBV19 and TRBJ2-4, with 7 bases identical to TRBD2. Per the germline V gene, CDR1 is LNHDA and CDR2 is SQIVND (reference sequence). V shed 7 bases, J shed 7 bases, and the junction held 10 bases outside the gene matches. This CDR3 has 14 amino acids.

The rearrangement uses TRBV20-1 and TRBJ2-4, with D tentatively TRBD2 (6 bases). V was trimmed by 1 base and J by 1 base, leaving 14 bases between them. The CDR3 runs 16 residues. Germline V gives CDR1 DFQATT, CDR2 SNEGSKA (reference sequence). The CDR3 bases are TGCAGTGCTAGAGCCCCGGTAGGGAGGGCCAAAAACATTCAGTACTTC. Protein product: CSARAPVGRAKNIQYF.

The sample holds many counts of this clonotype. The chain carries TRBV9 and TRBJ2-7; 12 bases align to TRBD2. The germline CDR1 and CDR2 sequences are SGDLS and YYNGEE. The CDR3 has 16 amino acids. V shed 1 base, J shed 3 bases, and the junction held 5 bases outside the gene matches. This chain's CDR3 is CASSVTATSGSYEQYF. CDR3 sequence (DNA): TGTGCCAGCAGCGTAACAGCGACTAGCGGGAGCTACGAGCAGTACTTC.

This clonotype was picked up many times. The rearrangement uses TRBV12-3 or TRBV12-4 and TRBJ2-5, with D perhaps matching TRBD2 (5 bases). Deletions cut 5 bases from V and 2 bases from J, with 12 bases between. The CDR3 extends over 14 amino acids. The CDR3 region has the DNA TGTGCCAGCAGTCCGGACTGGTCACAAGAGACCCAGTACTTC. Amino acid sequence: CASSPDWSQETQYF.

This clonotype was picked up many times. The V call is TRBV6-4, the J call TRBJ2-7; D possibly uses TRBD1 or TRBD2 (5 bases each). This CDR3 has 14 amino acids. Germline loops: CDR1 MRHNA, CDR2 SNTAGT. The V end was cut by 4 bases, the J end by 3 bases, with 13 bases between. CDR3 sequence (DNA): TGTGCCAGCAGTGCCTCGGGACCGCTCTACGAGCAGTACTTC. Protein product: CASSASGPLYEQYF.